The 7 T cell receptor beta chains in this list originate from one sample, sequenced in a study of blood T cell repertoires in COVID-19. TCRdb keeps only in-frame clones here, not all; method: immunoSEQ multiplex PCR. The table lists around 18,000 clones, around 80% of them singletons, with 11% in the top ten. The specimen sequenced was peripheral blood. The receptors originated from a man aged 80 or over with acute or convalescent COVID-19.

The chain recombines TRBV18 with TRBJ1-1, with 7 bases that match TRBD1. Germline V gene sequence: CDR1 KGHSH, CDR2 LQKENI. J lost 5 bases, V lost 1 base, and 7 bases had no gene match. The CDR3 has 15 residues. CDR3 in DNA: TGTGCCAGCTCACCACGAAACACAGGGGAAACTGAAGCTTTCTTT. This sequence encodes CASSPRNTGETEAFF.

The J gene is TRBJ1-6, the V gene TRBV5-1; 9 positions agree with TRBD1. In germline, CDR1 is SGHRS, CDR2 YFSETQ. CDR3 length equals 18 residues. V shed 0 bases, J shed 5 bases, and the junction held 9 bases outside the gene matches. In DNA, the CDR3 is TGCGCCAGCAGCTTGGGCCTGACAGGGGGAGGTAATAATTCACCCCTCCACTTT. Its protein product is CASSLGLTGGGNNSPLHF.

The chain uses TRBV7-2 and TRBJ1-2; D is unclear. V was trimmed by 2 bases and J by 9 bases, leaving 13 bases between them. Germline V gives CDR1 SGHTA, CDR2 FQGNSA. The CDR3 is made up of 13 amino acids. The CDR3 reads CASSLRREKSYTF. The DNA of the CDR3 is TGTGCCAGCAGCTTACGGCGGGAGAAAAGCTACACCTTC.

The V and J genes are TRBV6-6 and TRBJ2-7, with 8 bases matching TRBD2. The CDR3 sequence is 12 residues long. J was trimmed by 4 bases and V by 11 bases; bases with no gene match: 7. From germline, CDR1 is MNHNY and CDR2 SVGAGI (reference sequence). The CDR3 coding sequence is TGTGCCGCGGCGGGGGGCCCTTACGAGCAGTACTTC. It codes for CAAAGGPYEQYF.

V is TRBV11-2 and J is TRBJ1-5; TRBD1 is a possible D gene (5 bases). CDR1 is SGHAT, CDR2 FQNNGV, per germline. Trimming removed 5 bases from V and 0 bases from J, with 11 bases in between. This CDR3 has 15 amino acids. CDR3 sequence reads: CASSQGTHSNQPQHF. CDR3 nucleotide sequence: TGTGCCAGCAGCCAAGGGACTCATAGCAATCAGCCCCAGCATTTT.

This chain joins TRBV4-3 and TRBJ2-7; tentative D call: TRBD2 (6 bases). Germline V lookup: CDR1 LGHNA, CDR2 YSLEER. This CDR3 contains 16 residues. Trimming left V 3 bases short and J 3 bases short, with 18 bases between. The CDR3 reads CASSQRGGLAIYEQYF. Here the CDR3 DNA reads TGCGCCAGCAGCCAGAGGGGAGGCCTAGCGATCTACGAGCAGTACTTC.

This rearrangement joins TRBV28 to TRBJ1-2; 8 bases are shared with TRBD1. Germline CDR1 is MDHEN and CDR2 is SYDVKM. The CDR3 loop spans 13 amino acids. V lost 5 bases and J lost 2; bases outside the gene matches: 1. CDR3: CASSPGGNYGYTF. For the CDR3, the DNA is TGTGCCAGCAGTCCAGGGGGCAACTATGGCTACACCTTC.